This T cell receptor (beta chain) was recovered during a study of blood T cell repertoires in COVID-19. Study in general: The United States, Italy and Spain were the sources of the acute and convalescent COVID-19 samples. From T cells, B-cell-depleted T cells, or PBMCs came the material, which was cDNA or gDNA.

The germline CDR1 and CDR2 sequences are WNHNN and SYGVQD (reference sequence). The ends lost 3 bases at V and 5 bases at J; junction bases unmatched: 4. The CDR3 is made up of 15 amino acids. Original handling: Estimates of nucleated cell counts were drawn from the amplification of reference gene primers. The repertoire was sequenced with immunoSEQ multiplex PCR; TCRdb's copy has only in-frame clones and lacks some. Clone size and the V and J calls come from that table; the DNA yielded D and trimming. This table holds about 260,000 clones, about 88% found once. This chain connects TRBV10-1 to TRBJ2-6; TRBD1 agrees at 7 bases. Sequenced sample: peripheral blood. This sequence originates from a man in his 60s who had recovered from COVID-19. In DNA, the CDR3 is TGCGCCAGCAGTGAAACAGGGGTGTGGGCCAACGTCCTGACTTTC. Translated: CASSETGVWANVLTF.